The rows below give T cell receptor beta chains drawn from one sample of a study of T-cell reconstitution after alpha-beta-depleted transplantation in children. TCRdb reprocessed the PCR reads with MiXCR, giving one entry per CDR3 protein. The data contain tens of thousands of distinct CDR3 sequences, 7.5% to 10% of them singletons. Specimen: PBMCs, mostly from graft donor cells, collected 60 days after TCRalphabeta/CD19-depleted stem cell transplant. The receptors were gathered from a male patient aged 2 to 10 who had a stem cell transplant for chronic granulomatous disease, so the T cells may come from the graft donor. Both conserved end residues are part of each CDR3. A D gene is named only where the DNA matches it firmly. Clone size, where shown, is once, few, many, or a class for clones that have expanded.

clone size,J gene,V gene,D gene,CDR3 protein,CDR3 DNA
many,TRBJ2-1,TRBV3-1,-,CASSQAFIGGYNEQFF,TGTGCCAGCAGCCAAGCGTTCATTGGGGGGTACAATGAGCAGTTCTTC
medium-sized,TRBJ2-3,TRBV6-2/TRBV6-3,-,CASSYWGETRTDTQYF,TGTGCCAGCAGTTACTGGGGGGAGACCCGCACAGATACGCAGTATTTT
many,TRBJ2-2,TRBV12-3/TRBV12-4,-,CASSLVRQGRRNTGELFF,TGTGCCAGCAGTTTAGTTCGCCAGGGGAGGCGCAACACCGGGGAGCTGTTTTTT
few,TRBJ2-1,TRBV20-1,TRBD2,CSAILLAGVYNEQFF,TGCAGTGCTATACTACTAGCGGGAGTCTACAATGAGCAGTTCTTC
many,TRBJ2-2,TRBV28,TRBD1,CASSLIQGAINTGELFF,TGTGCCAGCAGTTTAATACAGGGGGCGATAAACACCGGGGAGCTGTTTTTT
few,TRBJ2-3,TRBV9,-,CASSVIQDTQYF,TGTGCCAGCAGCGTAATCCAAGATACGCAGTATTTT
few,TRBJ2-4,TRBV4-1,TRBD1,CASSQVGQGGNIQYF,TGCGCCAGCAGCCAAGTGGGACAGGGCGGAAACATTCAGTACTTC
many,TRBJ1-1,TRBV19,-,CASSMSRSSWNTEAFF,TGTGCCAGTAGTATGTCTAGGTCATCGTGGAACACTGAAGCTTTCTTT
few,TRBJ2-6,TRBV6-5,-,CASSLHRSSSGANVLTF,TGTGCCAGCAGTCTACACAGGTCCTCCTCTGGGGCCAACGTCCTGACTTTC
-,TRBJ2-7,TRBV7-9,-,CASSLDLRGIDF,TGTGCCAGCAGCCTAGACCTTAGGGGGATCGACTTC
many,TRBJ1-4,TRBV5-1,TRBD1,CASSLYRGREKLFF,TGCGCCAGCAGCTTGTACAGGGGGCGCGAAAAACTGTTTTTT
many,TRBJ2-3,TRBV2,-,CASSGDSHTDTQYF,TGTGCCAGCAGTGGGGACTCTCACACAGATACGCAGTATTTT
many,TRBJ2-4,TRBV28,-,CASSRPIPAKNIQYF,TGTGCCAGCAGCCGGCCCATTCCGGCCAAAAACATTCAGTACTTC
-,TRBJ2-5,TRBV6-5,TRBD2,CASSWGRLAGGKETQYF,TGTGCCAGCAGTTGGGGGCGACTAGCGGGAGGTAAAGAGACCCAGTACTTC
-,TRBJ2-1,TRBV7-2,-,CASSRLWGEYNEQFF,TGTGCCAGCAGCCGGCTCTGGGGGGAGTACAATGAGCAGTTCTTC
many,TRBJ1-6,TRBV20-1,-,CSARGELGTNSPLHF,TGCAGTGCTAGAGGTGAACTGGGCACGAATTCACCCCTCCACTTT
many,TRBJ2-2,TRBV7-2,-,CASSDGQYTGELFF,TGTGCCAGCAGCGACGGACAGTACACCGGGGAGCTGTTTTTT
-,TRBJ2-5,TRBV7-2,-,CASSTTQGHQETQYF,TGTGCCAGCAGCACTACCCAAGGACACCAAGAGACCCAGTACTTC
many,TRBJ2-2,TRBV12-3/TRBV12-4,TRBD2,CASSLGPGTSNSGELFF,TGTGCCAGCAGTCTGGGCCCCGGGACTAGCAATAGCGGGGAGCTGTTTTTT
many,TRBJ2-1,TRBV29-1,-,CSVDLSQRAYNEQFF,TGCAGCGTTGATTTATCCCAGCGGGCCTACAATGAGCAGTTCTTC
many,TRBJ2-3,TRBV7-2,-,CASSGGRRVTDTQYF,TGTGCCAGCAGTGGCGGGCGGCGGGTCACAGATACGCAGTATTTT
many,TRBJ2-2,TRBV12-3/TRBV12-4,TRBD2,CATSLLAAGELFF,TGTGCCACCTCCCTACTAGCGGCCGGGGAGCTGTTTTTT
many,TRBJ2-4,TRBV5-1,-,CASSLLGATGTQNIQYF,TGCGCCAGCAGCTTGTTGGGCGCAACAGGGACCCAAAACATTCAGTACTTC
many,TRBJ2-7,TRBV27,-,CASFSSSYEQYF,TGTGCCAGCTTTTCGAGCTCCTACGAGCAGTACTTC
many,TRBJ2-5,TRBV12-3/TRBV12-4,TRBD1,CASSAGQGGETQYF,TGTGCCAGCAGCGCGGGACAGGGAGGAGAGACCCAGTACTTC
medium-sized,TRBJ2-5,TRBV12-3/TRBV12-4,TRBD2,CASSQPGLWDETQYF,TGTGCCAGCAGTCAACCGGGACTATGGGACGAGACCCAGTACTTC
many,TRBJ2-3,TRBV4-3,TRBD2,CASSLSPGAGATDTQYF,TGCGCCAGCAGCCTCTCCCCTGGGGCGGGAGCTACAGATACGCAGTATTTT
few,TRBJ1-6,TRBV15,TRBD1,CATSSRTGGNSPLHF,TGTGCCACCAGCAGCAGGACAGGGGGCAATTCACCCCTCCACTTT
-,TRBJ2-5,TRBV20-1,TRBD2,CSARDRVGRGSETQYF,TGCAGTGCTAGAGATCGGGTTGGGAGGGGTTCAGAGACCCAGTACTTC
many,TRBJ2-7,TRBV15,-,CATSGTASSYEQYF,TGTGCCACCAGCGGGACCGCAAGCTCCTACGAGCAGTACTTC
many,TRBJ1-4,TRBV10-2,-,CASSDPGDAPTNEKLFF,TGCGCCAGCAGTGACCCAGGGGACGCCCCAACTAATGAAAAACTGTTTTTT
-,TRBJ1-2,TRBV6-5,-,CASSYPGTAYGYTF,TGTGCCAGCAGTTACCCCGGGACGGCTTATGGCTACACCTTC
many,TRBJ2-7,TRBV20-1,TRBD1,CSAEDRVTYEQYF,TGCAGTGCAGAAGACAGGGTGACCTACGAGCAGTACTTC
many,TRBJ2-1,TRBV29-1,-,CSVGVTSLVYNEQFF,TGCAGCGTTGGGGTAACTAGCCTTGTTTACAATGAGCAGTTCTTC
-,TRBJ1-1,TRBV30,-,CAWSLEMNTEAFF,TGTGCCTGGAGTTTGGAAATGAACACTGAAGCTTTCTTT
few,TRBJ2-7,TRBV6-1,-,CASSEGPEQYF,TGTGCCAGCAGTGAAGGCCCCGAGCAGTACTTC
few,TRBJ2-5,TRBV27,-,CASSLYGGTQYF,TGTGCCAGCAGTTTATACGGGGGGACCCAGTACTTC
many,TRBJ2-7,TRBV5-1,TRBD1,CASSLKGQGSSYEQYF,TGCGCCAGCAGCTTGAAAGGACAGGGGAGTTCCTACGAGCAGTACTTC
many,TRBJ1-6,TRBV24-1,-,CATSSASSYNSPLHF,TGTGCCACCAGTTCGGCGAGCTCCTATAATTCACCCCTCCACTTT
-,TRBJ1-1,TRBV6-1,-,CATSEAAENTEAFF,TGTGCCACCAGTGAAGCGGCGGAGAACACTGAAGCTTTCTTT
few,TRBJ2-5,TRBV28,TRBD2,CASSDGGGQETQYF,TGTGCCAGCAGTGACGGGGGAGGGCAAGAGACCCAGTACTTC
many,TRBJ1-6,TRBV28,-,CASITRVFNNSPLHF,TGTGCCAGCATCACGAGGGTCTTTAATAATTCACCCCTCCACTTT
many,TRBJ1-1,TRBV7-2,TRBD1,CASSKDRSANTEAFF,TGTGCCAGCAGCAAGGACAGGTCAGCTAACACTGAAGCTTTCTTT
many,TRBJ2-3,TRBV25-1,TRBD1,CASSEVGQGPDTQYF,TGTGCCAGCAGTGAGGTGGGACAGGGGCCAGATACGCAGTATTTT
many,TRBJ1-2,TRBV4-3,TRBD1,CASSHGQGKGYGYTF,TGCGCCAGCAGCCACGGACAGGGAAAGGGCTATGGCTACACCTTC
-,TRBJ1-5,TRBV30,-,CAWGYTNQPQHF,TGTGCCTGGGGTTACACGAATCAGCCCCAGCATTTT
few,TRBJ2-1,TRBV7-2,TRBD1,CASSERDSYNEQFF,TGTGCCAGCAGCGAGAGGGACAGCTACAATGAGCAGTTCTTC
many,TRBJ2-5,TRBV14,TRBD1,CASSLLGTAIKETQYF,TGTGCCAGCAGCCTCCTGGGGACAGCCATTAAAGAGACCCAGTACTTC
many,TRBJ2-7,TRBV20-1,-,CSAPYRGYEQYF,TGCAGTGCTCCCTATCGTGGCTACGAGCAGTACTTC
few,TRBJ1-1,TRBV5-2,-,CAMGRGRRNTEAFF,TGTGCCATGGGCCGGGGGCGTCGGAACACTGAAGCTTTCTTT
few,TRBJ1-3,TRBV15,-,CATSRLAGASGNTIYF,TGTGCCACCAGCAGATTGGCAGGAGCTTCTGGAAACACCATATATTTT
many,TRBJ2-5,TRBV25-1,TRBD2,CASSDPREGRETQYF,TGTGCCAGCAGTGATCCGCGGGAGGGCCGGGAGACCCAGTACTTC
few,TRBJ2-7,TRBV4-3,-,CASSQGSRGSYEQYF,TGCGCCAGCAGCCAAGGAAGCAGGGGTTCGTACGAGCAGTACTTC
-,TRBJ2-7,TRBV28,-,CASSLWGGNEQYF,TGTGCCAGCAGTCTGTGGGGCGGGAACGAGCAGTACTTC
few,TRBJ1-2,TRBV6-1,TRBD1,CASSPGTGVLGYTF,TGTGCCAGCAGTCCCGGGACAGGGGTACTAGGCTACACCTTC